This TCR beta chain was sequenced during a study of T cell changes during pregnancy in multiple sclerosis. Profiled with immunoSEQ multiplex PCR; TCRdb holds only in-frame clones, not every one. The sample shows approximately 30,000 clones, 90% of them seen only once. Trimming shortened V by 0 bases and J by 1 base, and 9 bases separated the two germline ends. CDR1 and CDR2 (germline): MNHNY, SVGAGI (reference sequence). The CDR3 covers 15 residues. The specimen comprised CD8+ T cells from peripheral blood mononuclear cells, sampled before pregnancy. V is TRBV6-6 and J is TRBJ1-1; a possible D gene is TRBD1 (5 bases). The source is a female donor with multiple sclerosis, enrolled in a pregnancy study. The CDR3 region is CASSYSPTENTEAFF. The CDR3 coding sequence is TGTGCCAGCAGTTACTCCCCGACAGAGAACACTGAAGCTTTCTTT.